This TCR beta chain originates from a study of cytomegalovirus exposure and HLA in healthy donors. Overall study context: Unique TCRs numbering about 85 million, obtained from HLA-typed donors, made up an early data release. Out of approximately 400 genotyped donors, 81% belonged to the Caucasian-associated ancestry cluster.

Overall study findings and caveats: Immune exposure was documented only through CMV serostatus.

In regard to this clone: No antigen is known for it.

Primers for the PCR totalled 60 Vbeta and 13 Jbeta. The protocol was immunoSEQ multiplex PCR, while the TCRdb copy is restricted to in-frame clones and leaves out a portion. This sample has 210,000 or so clones, with 78% found just once. The CDR3 consists of 15 residues. Trimming left V 4 bases short and J 2 bases short, with 15 bases between. The germline V gene encodes CDR1 SGHVS and CDR2 FQNEAQ. The sample taken for sequencing was PBMCs. This sequence joins TRBV7-8 and TRBJ2-7; D gene unclear. This clonotype originated in a boy between 10 and 17 years old in good health and CMV-seronegative. DNA of the CDR3: TGTGCCAGCAGCTCGAGGTTGGATCGGGCCTACGAGCAGTACTTC. Encoded protein: CASSSRLDRAYEQYF.